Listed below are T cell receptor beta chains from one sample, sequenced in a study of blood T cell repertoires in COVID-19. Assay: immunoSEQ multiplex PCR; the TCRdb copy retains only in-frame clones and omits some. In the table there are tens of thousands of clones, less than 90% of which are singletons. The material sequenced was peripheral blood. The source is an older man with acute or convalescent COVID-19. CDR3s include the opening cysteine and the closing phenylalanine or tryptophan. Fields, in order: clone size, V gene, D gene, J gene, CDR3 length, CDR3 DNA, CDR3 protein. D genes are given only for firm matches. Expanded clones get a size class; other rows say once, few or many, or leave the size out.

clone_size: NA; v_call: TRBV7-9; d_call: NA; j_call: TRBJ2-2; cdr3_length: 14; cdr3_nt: TGTGCCAGCAGCCGCATGCAGGGGACCGGGGAGCTGTTTTTT; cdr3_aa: CASSRMQGTGELFF
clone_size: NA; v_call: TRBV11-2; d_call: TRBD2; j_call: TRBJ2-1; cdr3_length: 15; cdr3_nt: TGTGCCAGCAGCTTACTAGCGGGAGTTGTCAATGAGCAGTTCTTC; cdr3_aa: CASSLLAGVVNEQFF
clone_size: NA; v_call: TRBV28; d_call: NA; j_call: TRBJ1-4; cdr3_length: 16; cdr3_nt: TGTGCCAGCAGTTTATCGGGTCGGGGGGTCGGTGAAAAACTGTTTTTT; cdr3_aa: CASSLSGRGVGEKLFF
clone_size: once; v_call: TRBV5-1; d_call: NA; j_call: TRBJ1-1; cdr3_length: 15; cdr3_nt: TGCGCCAGCAGTCACCAACCGGGGGAGAACACTGAAGCTTTCTTT; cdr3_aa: CASSHQPGENTEAFF
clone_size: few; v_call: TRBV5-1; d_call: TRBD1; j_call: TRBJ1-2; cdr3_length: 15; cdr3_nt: TGCGCCAGCAGTTCCAGACAGGGGTCTAACTATGGCTACACCTTC; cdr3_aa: CASSSRQGSNYGYTF
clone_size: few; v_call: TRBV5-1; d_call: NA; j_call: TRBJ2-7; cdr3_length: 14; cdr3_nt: TGCGCCAGCAGCTTGGAACCGACTCCGCGGGAGCAGTACTTC; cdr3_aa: CASSLEPTPREQYF
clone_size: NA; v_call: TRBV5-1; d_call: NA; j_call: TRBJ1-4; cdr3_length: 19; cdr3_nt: TGCGCCAGCAGCCCGGCCGCGACAAATGCCAAGATAACTAATGAAAAACTGTTTTTT; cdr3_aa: CASSPAATNAKITNEKLFF
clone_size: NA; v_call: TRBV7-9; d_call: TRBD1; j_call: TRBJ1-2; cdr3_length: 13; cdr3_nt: TGTGCCAGCAGCTTAGACGGGACAGCTGGCTACACCTTC; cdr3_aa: CASSLDGTAGYTF
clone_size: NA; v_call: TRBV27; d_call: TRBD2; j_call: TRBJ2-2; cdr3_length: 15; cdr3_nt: TGTGCCAGCAGTTTTCGGGGGGGGAACACCGGGGAGCTGTTTTTT; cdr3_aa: CASSFRGGNTGELFF
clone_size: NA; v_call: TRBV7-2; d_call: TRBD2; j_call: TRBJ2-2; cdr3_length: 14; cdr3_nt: TGTGCCACACATAGCGGGAGTGGGTCCGGGGAGCTGTTTTTT; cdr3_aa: CATHSGSGSGELFF
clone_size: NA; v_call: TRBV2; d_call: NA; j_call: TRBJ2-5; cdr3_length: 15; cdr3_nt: TGTGCCAGCAGTGAAAATTTATCCAGGGGAGAGACCCAGTACTTC; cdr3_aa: CASSENLSRGETQYF
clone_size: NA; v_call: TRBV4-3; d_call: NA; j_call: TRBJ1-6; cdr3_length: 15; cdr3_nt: TGCGCCAGCAGCCAGGGGAGTGGGGTACGTTCACCCCTCCACTTT; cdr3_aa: CASSQGSGVRSPLHF
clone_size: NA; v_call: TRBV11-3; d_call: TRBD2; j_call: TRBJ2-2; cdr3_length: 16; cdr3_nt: TGTGCCAGCAGCTTCCGACTAGCGGGAGTGGCCGGGGAGCTGTTTTTT; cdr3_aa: CASSFRLAGVAGELFF
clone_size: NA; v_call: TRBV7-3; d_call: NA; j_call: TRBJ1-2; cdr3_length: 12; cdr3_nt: TGTGCCAGCAGCCCCTCGGGGGTGGGCTACACCTTC; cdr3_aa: CASSPSGVGYTF
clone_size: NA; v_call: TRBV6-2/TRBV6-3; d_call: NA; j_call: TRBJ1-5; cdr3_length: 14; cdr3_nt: TGTGCCAGCAGTGCCCCCGGGAGGAATCAGCCCCAGCATTTT; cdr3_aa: CASSAPGRNQPQHF
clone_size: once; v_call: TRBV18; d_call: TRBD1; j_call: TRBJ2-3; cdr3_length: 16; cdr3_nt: TGTGCCAGCTCACCAGGGGACAGGGGGCAATCAGATACGCAGTATTTT; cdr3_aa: CASSPGDRGQSDTQYF
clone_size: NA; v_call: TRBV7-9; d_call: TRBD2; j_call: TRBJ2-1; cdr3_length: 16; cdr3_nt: TGTGCCAGCAGTGGGACTAGCGGGAGTTTGGCTAATGAGCAGTTCTTC; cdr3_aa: CASSGTSGSLANEQFF
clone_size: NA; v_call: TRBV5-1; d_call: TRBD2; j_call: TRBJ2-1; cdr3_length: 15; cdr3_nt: TGCGCCAGCAGCTTAGCGGGAGGGTACTACAATGAGCAGTTCTTC; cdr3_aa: CASSLAGGYYNEQFF
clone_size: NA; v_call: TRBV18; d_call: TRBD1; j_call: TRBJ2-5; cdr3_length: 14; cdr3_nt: TGTGCCAGCTCACCGCGCAGGGGGCCTGAGACCCAGTACTTC; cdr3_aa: CASSPRRGPETQYF
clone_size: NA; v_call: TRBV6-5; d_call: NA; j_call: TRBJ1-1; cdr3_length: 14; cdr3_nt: TGTGCCAGCAGCTCCTCCCGTGGACAAACCGAAGCTTTCTTT; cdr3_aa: CASSSSRGQTEAFF